A selection of T cell receptor beta chains follows, all from one sample in a study of cytomegalovirus exposure and HLA in healthy donors. The assay was immunoSEQ multiplex PCR, and TCRdb's table has in-frame clones only and misses some. This sample has tens of thousands of clones; about four fifths occur once, and the top ten carry 2.1%. Material: PBMCs. The receptor set was obtained from a man aged 18-30 years in good health and CMV-seronegative. CDR3s include the opening cysteine and the closing phenylalanine or tryptophan. Each record gives: J gene, V gene, CDR3 protein.

TRBJ2-7 | TRBV28 | CASSPHRAGDSYEQYF
TRBJ2-1 | TRBV11-2 | CASTDRGRSYNEQFF
TRBJ1-1 | TRBV5-4 | CASSSDTLNTEAFF
TRBJ1-2 | TRBV18 | CASSLKQGTGYTF
TRBJ2-3 | TRBV5-1 | CASSFLGTGVADTQYF
TRBJ2-1 | TRBV21-1 | CASSKAHRGFPEQFF
TRBJ1-2 | TRBV5-6 | CASSLPGTGGSGYTF
TRBJ1-5 | TRBV19 | CASHRGSYSNQPQHF
TRBJ1-1 | TRBV30 | CAWGSGQLRTEAFF
TRBJ2-3 | TRBV6-5 | CASSYTDTDTQYF
TRBJ2-1 | TRBV6-4 | CASRGGNYNEQFF
TRBJ1-1 | TRBV6-5 | CASSYGDRGNTEAFF
TRBJ1-1 | TRBV10-2 | CASSESTAMNTEAFF
TRBJ1-2 | TRBV30 | CAWSAVRQGGSGYGYTF
TRBJ2-5 | TRBV4-2 | CASSHGGPQETQYF
TRBJ2-5 | TRBV11-2 | CASSPQRRGYQETQYF
TRBJ1-5 | TRBV5-6 | CASSLGGRWRDQPQHF
TRBJ1-4 | TRBV5-1 | CASSLTGWDEKLFF
TRBJ2-7 | TRBV5-6 | CASSTGTGHEQYF
TRBJ1-1 | TRBV7-2 | CASSLVPDSNTEAFF
TRBJ1-1 | TRBV29-1 | CSVDSGAEAFF
TRBJ2-7 | TRBV7-2 | CASSSLGLAGGRREQYF
TRBJ1-2 | TRBV18 | CASSQRDRGMDGYTF
TRBJ2-3 | TRBV28 | CASSSDRVRADTQYF
TRBJ2-2 | TRBV28 | CASSLITANTGELFF
TRBJ1-3 | TRBV5-1 | CASSLDSSGNTIYF
TRBJ1-1 | TRBV6-5 | CASSYSNKNTEAFF
TRBJ2-1 | TRBV2 | CAGWTSGRAHEQFF
TRBJ2-3 | TRBV29-1 | CSVGRQILTDTQYF
TRBJ2-7 | TRBV5-1 | CASSLGAGSSYEQYF
TRBJ1-4 | TRBV27 | CASSLSGTGGTNLFF
TRBJ2-1 | TRBV19 | CASSIGRTGTYNEQFF
TRBJ2-1 | TRBV13 | CASSTRRRLAGYNEQFF
TRBJ2-7 | TRBV30 | CAWSVRLAYEQYF
TRBJ1-4 | TRBV27 | CASSFSTGYEKLFF
TRBJ1-4 | TRBV4-3 | CASSPSTGGEKLFF
TRBJ1-1 | TRBV30 | CAWRNTGTGIGAFF
TRBJ2-1 | TRBV5-4 | CASSSPGTGVYNEQFF
TRBJ2-7 | TRBV6-1 | CASSEWPAQTYEQYF
TRBJ2-2 | TRBV4-1 | CASSQDPGGGTGELFF
TRBJ1-2 | TRBV30 | CASPSTGQYGYTF
TRBJ1-5 | TRBV7-9 | CASSRTGGRVGSNQPQHF
TRBJ2-1 | TRBV4-2 | CASSSTPSGTYNEQFF
TRBJ1-2 | TRBV28 | CASRGRGVEVGWRMRPESYTF
TRBJ2-7 | TRBV11-3 | CASSLTSGSEQYF
TRBJ1-2 | TRBV25-1 | CASSEFPTGASYGYTF
TRBJ2-3 | TRBV15 | CATSRLVGRSTDTQYF
TRBJ1-2 | TRBV5-6 | CASSFSRSNYGYTF
TRBJ1-1 | TRBV27 | CATVGGTEAFF
TRBJ1-3 | TRBV30 | CAWIVGLGNTIYF